Listed here are 25 T cell receptor beta chains from one sample, sequenced in a study of vaccination effects on CD4 cells after COVID-19. These receptors' antigens are unknown. Within the ViraFEST assay, antigen-specific CD4+ T cells underwent expansion with viral peptide pools prior to sequencing. Cells that had been cultured for 10 days were the source of isolated CD4+ T cells. Each participant received a vaccine that was either BNT162b2 or mRNA-1273, given as two doses. Measured with immunoSEQ multiplex PCR; TCRdb has only the in-frame clones, and not every one. Among tens of thousands of clones listed, more than 60% were seen once. Here the sequenced sample was CD4+ T cells from PBMCs cultured with SARS-CoV-2 spike peptides, taken after COVID-19 vaccination. Receptor source: a human donor who received a COVID-19 vaccine.

V and J are TRBV27 and TRBJ2-1; 7 positions match TRBD1. Germline CDR1 reads MNHEY; CDR2 reads SMNVEV (reference sequence). The CDR3 runs to 16 residues. J was trimmed by 1 base and V by 3 bases; bases with no gene match: 6. CDR3 in DNA: TGTGCCAGCAGTTTTAGGGGGCATTCATCCTACAATGAGCAGTTCTTC. Translating it yields CASSFRGHSSYNEQFF.

The chain is built from TRBV7-9 and TRBJ2-1; 7 nucleotides match TRBD2. Germline values: CDR1 SEHNR, CDR2 FQNEAQ (reference sequence). After removal of 4 bases from V and 0 bases from J, the junction contained 12 bases not matched to a gene. The CDR3 has 18 residues. The CDR3 sequence is CASSSPLTSTNSYNEQFF. The CDR3 nucleotides read TGTGCCAGCAGCTCACCCCTGACTAGCACAAACTCCTACAATGAGCAGTTCTTC.

The chain links TRBV15 to TRBJ1-2; D gene uncertain. Germline V gene lookup returns CDR1 LNHNV and CDR2 YYDKDF (reference sequence). CDR3 length: 13 amino acids. Trimming pared 0 bases from V and 2 bases from J, leaving 4 bases between. CDR3 bases: TGTGCCACCAGCAGAGATGTAAACTATGGCTACACCTTC. Translation: CATSRDVNYGYTF.

This chain joins TRBV12-3 or TRBV12-4 and TRBJ1-2; 7 bases are shared with TRBD1. V lost 8 bases to trimming and J lost 9 bases; unmatched junction nucleotides: 9. CDR3 length: 12 amino acids. The CDR3 spells CASRQTGTSYTF. Written as DNA, the CDR3 is TGTGCCAGCCGACAGACAGGGACGAGCTACACCTTC.

This clone appeared a few times. J is TRBJ1-2 and V is TRBV10-1; D call uncertain. This CDR3 spans 13 amino acids. Deletions cut 3 bases from V and 3 bases from J, with 8 bases between. CDR1 is WNHNN and CDR2 is SYGVQD in the germline V gene (reference sequence). The CDR3 reads CASSEGFDYGYTF. The CDR3 DNA reads TGCGCCAGCAGTGAAGGATTCGACTATGGCTACACCTTC.

The gene calls are TRBV7-2 and TRBJ1-2; perhaps TRBD1 as D (5 bases). CDR1 is SGHTA and CDR2 is FQGNSA in the germline V gene. The germline V and J ends were trimmed by 5 bases and 7 bases, with 17 bases remaining between them. This CDR3 has 14 residues. CDR3 region: CASSGRGLFGGYTF. For the CDR3, the DNA is TGTGCCAGCAGCGGCCGGGGCTTATTTGGTGGCTACACCTTC. Using reference TRBV7-2 and TRBJ1-2 for the parts outside the CDR3, the full variable domain is GAGVSQSPSNKVTEKGKDVELRCDPISGHTALYWYRQSLGQGLEFLIYFQGNSAPDKSGLPSDRFSAERTGGSVSTLTIQRTQQEDSAVYLCASSGRGLFGGYTFGSGTRLTVV.

V and J are TRBV6-6 and TRBJ1-5; 8 bases are shared with TRBD1. The CDR3 is 15 residues long. Trimming cost V 4 bases and J 3 bases; bases outside gene matches: 5. Per germline, CDR1 MNHNY and CDR2 SVGAGI (reference sequence). Written as DNA, the CDR3 is TGTGCCAGCAGTTCCTCAGGGGGCTTCAATCAGCCCCAGCATTTT. Protein: CASSSSGGFNQPQHF.

V is TRBV2 and J is TRBJ1-1; tentatively, D is TRBD1 (6 bases). Germline V gene lookup returns CDR1 SNHLY and CDR2 FYNNEI. CDR3 size: 14 residues. V gave up 6 bases and J gave up 6 bases, with 17 bases separating them. This chain's CDR3 is CASSEQGVDAEAFF. DNA of the CDR3: TGTGCCAGCAGCGAACAGGGCGTTGACGCTGAAGCTTTCTTT.

CDR3 protein: CASSEGQGPFYGYTF. Here the CDR3 DNA reads TGTGCCAGCAGTGAGGGACAGGGGCCCTTCTATGGCTACACCTTC. V and J are TRBV6-1 and TRBJ1-2, with 10 bases matching TRBD1. CDR1 and CDR2 from the germline V gene are MNHNS and SASEGT. V trimming: 3 bases; J trimming: 4 bases; junction bases outside the gene matches: 5. This CDR3 region has 15 residues.

The V call is TRBV3-1 (or the pseudogene TRBV3-2), the J call TRBJ1-2; D unresolved. The CDR3 contains 13 residues. Trimming pared 4 bases from V and 7 bases from J, leaving 13 bases between. Germline V gene data show CDR1 as LGHDT and CDR2 as YNNKEL (reference sequence). The CDR3 nucleotides are TGTGCCAGCAGCCTTGGGCAAGTCGGTGGCTACACCTTC. Its protein product is CASSLGQVGGYTF.

The chain combines TRBV18 with TRBJ2-3, with TRBD2 matching 7 bases. The germline V gene encodes CDR1 KGHSH and CDR2 LQKENI. Unmatched junction bases numbered 5, after V lost 2 bases and J lost 0 bases. The CDR3 has 16 amino acids. CDR3 region: CASSPIAGGSTDTQYF. CDR3 bases: TGTGCCAGCTCACCAATTGCCGGGGGGAGCACAGATACGCAGTATTTT.

V usage is TRBV6-6 and J usage is TRBJ2-1, with TRBD2 matching over 10 bases. Trimming took 2 bases from V and 7 from J; bases not matched to a gene: 5. The germline V gene has CDR1 MNHNY and CDR2 SVGAGI (reference sequence). CDR3 length: 15 amino acids. As DNA, the CDR3 is TGTGCCAGCAGTTACGGGACAGCGGGGGGGAATGAGCAGTTCTTC. Translation: CASSYGTAGGNEQFF.

This clone has more than one count but fewer than ten. The J gene is TRBJ1-3, the V gene TRBV19, with TRBD1 matching over 10 bases. The germline CDR1 and CDR2 sequences are LNHDA and SQIVND (reference sequence). The V and J ends lost 5 bases and 0 bases, in that order; junction bases with no gene match: 4. The CDR3 has 16 residues. CDR3 bases: TGTGCCAGTAGTGGACAGGGGGTCCGCTCTGGAAACACCATATATTTT. Amino acids: CASSGQGVRSGNTIYF. Together with reference TRBV19 and TRBJ1-3, the CDR3 gives the full variable domain: DGGITQSPKYLFRKEGQNVTLSCEQNLNHDAMYWYRQDPGQGLRLIYYSQIVNDFQKGDIAEGYSVSREKKESFPLTVTSAQKNPTAFYLCASSGQGVRSGNTIYFGEGSWLTVV.

This chain links TRBV10-2 with TRBJ2-5; 7 bases are shared with TRBD1. The germline V gene encodes CDR1 WSHSY and CDR2 SAAADI. The CDR3 is made up of 13 amino acids. V was clipped by 6 bases and J by 0 bases; unmatched bases: 1. The CDR3 sequence is CASSGQDQETQYF. The CDR3, as DNA: TGCGCCAGCAGCGGACAGGACCAAGAGACCCAGTACTTC.

As regards this clone: The germline gene is not matched at one end of the junction; a read error may be the cause. The J gene is TRBJ1-5, the V gene TRBV7-8; TRBD1 agrees at 8 bases. The V gene's germline CDR1 is SGHVS and CDR2 FQNEAQ. This CDR3 contains 15 residues. The DNA for the CDR3 is TGTGCCAGCGGCTTTGAGACAGGGGGCAATCAGCCCCAGCATTTT. This gives the protein CASGFETGGNQPQHF. The full variable domain, its missing parts supplied by reference TRBV7-8 and TRBJ1-5, is GAGVSQSPRYKVAKRGQDVALRCDPISGHVSLFWYQQALGQGPEFLTYFQNEAQLDKSGLPSDRFFAERPEGSVSTLKIQRTQQEDSAVYLCASGFETGGNQPQHFGDGTRLSIL.

This sequence joins TRBV5-4 and TRBJ1-1; D is undetermined. Trimming took 0 bases from V and 1 from J, leaving 7 bases between them. CDR1 and CDR2 from the germline V gene are SGHNT and YYREEE (reference sequence). The CDR3 length is 14 residues. CDR3 in amino acids: CASSLDAGNTEAFF. For the CDR3, the DNA is TGTGCCAGCAGCTTGGACGCCGGGAACACTGAAGCTTTCTTT.

The CDR3 region has the DNA TGTGCCAGCTCACTCGGACTAGCGGGAGGAGAGACCCAGTACTTC. It translates to CASSLGLAGGETQYF. This chain uses TRBV18 with TRBJ2-5, with 14 positions matching TRBD2. The CDR3 is made up of 15 amino acids. The junction had 2 bases not matched to a gene; V was cut back by 4 bases and J by 4 bases. From germline, CDR1 is KGHSH and CDR2 LQKENI.

This sequence joins TRBV18 and TRBJ2-3; 12 bases match TRBD1. Germline loops: CDR1 KGHSH, CDR2 LQKENI. The CDR3 totals 17 residues. After removal of 6 bases from V and 4 bases from J, the junction contained 11 bases not matched to a gene. DNA for the CDR3: TGTGCCAGCTCGCAATTAGGCGGGACAGGGGGCCCAGATACGCAGTATTTT. Its protein product is CASSQLGGTGGPDTQYF.

V is TRBV19 and J is TRBJ1-3, with D uncertain. V was cut by 6 bases and J by 0 bases, with 6 bases left in between. The CDR3 spans 13 residues. In germline, CDR1 is LNHDA, CDR2 SQIVND (reference sequence). The CDR3 sequence: CASSVVSGNTIYF. In DNA form, the CDR3 reads TGTGCCAGTAGCGTGGTCTCTGGAAACACCATATATTTT. Full variable domain (outside the CDR3, taken from reference TRBV19 and TRBJ1-3): DGGITQSPKYLFRKEGQNVTLSCEQNLNHDAMYWYRQDPGQGLRLIYYSQIVNDFQKGDIAEGYSVSREKKESFPLTVTSAQKNPTAFYLCASSVVSGNTIYFGEGSWLTVV.

V is TRBV3-1 (or the pseudogene TRBV3-2) and J is TRBJ2-7; 10 bases fit TRBD1. V lost 7 bases and J lost 5; bases outside the gene matches: 8. The CDR3 consists of 14 residues. CDR1 is LGHDT and CDR2 is YNNKEL in the germline V gene (reference sequence). The CDR3 here is CASKKMDRGNEQYF. The CDR3 DNA sequence: TGTGCCAGCAAAAAGATGGACAGGGGGAACGAGCAGTACTTC.

The chain joins TRBV7-9 to TRBJ2-5; the D is unclear. The CDR3 loop spans 14 amino acids. Between the trimmed V and J ends, which lost 1 base and 5 bases, there was a span of 11 bases. Germline lookup yields CDR1 SEHNR and CDR2 FQNEAQ (reference sequence). The CDR3 region is CASSLGDMGETQYF. The CDR3 nucleotides are TGTGCCAGCAGCTTAGGTGACATGGGGGAGACCCAGTACTTC.

This clone was observed a single time. The rearrangement joins TRBV27 to TRBJ2-7; D not certain. This CDR3 contains 14 residues. The V and J ends lost 7 bases and 5 bases respectively, with 18 bases between them. Germline CDR1 and CDR2: MNHEY and SMNVEV (reference sequence). DNA of the CDR3: TGTGCCAGCACCTCGTGGTCCCCCCCCCACGAGCAGTACTTC. As protein: CASTSWSPPHEQYF.

This clone has more than one count but fewer than ten. J is TRBJ2-3 and V is TRBV5-1; 7 bases fit TRBD2. Germline V CDR1 and CDR2: SGHRS, YFSETQ. Trimming removed 1 base from V and 0 bases from J; junction bases left unmatched: 5. The CDR3 consists of 16 residues. In DNA, the CDR3 is TGCGCCAGCAGCTTGATTATACTAGCGAGCACAGATACGCAGTATTTT. Protein: CASSLIILASTDTQYF. Full variable domain (missing parts from reference TRBV5-1 and TRBJ2-3): KAGVTQTPRYLIKTRGQQVTLSCSPISGHRSVSWYQQTPGQGLQFLFEYFSETQRNKGNFPGRFSGRQFSNSRSEMNVSTLELGDSALYLCASSLIILASTDTQYFGPGTRLTVL.

CDR3 in DNA: TGTGCCAGCAGTCCCGACTTTGCGGGGGGGCTTGAGCAGTTCTTC. Protein sequence: CASSPDFAGGLEQFF. The J gene is TRBJ2-1, the V gene TRBV2; TRBD2 aligns across 9 bases. The CDR3 sequence is 15 residues long. J was trimmed by 9 bases and V by 5 bases; bases with no gene match: 11. CDR1 SNHLY and CDR2 FYNNEI come from the germline V gene. The full variable domain, in which reference TRBV2 and TRBJ2-1 provide the parts outside the CDR3, is EPEVTQTPSHQVTQMGQEVILRCVPISNHLYFYWYRQILGQKVEFLVSFYNNEISEKSEIFDDQFSVERPDGSNFTLKIRSTKLEDSAMYFCASSPDFAGGLEQFFGPGTRLTVL.

This clone was seen a handful of times. The DNA for the CDR3 is TGTGCCAGCAGCGTAGACGGTCTCTACGAGCAGTACTTC. Translation: CASSVDGLYEQYF. This rearrangement joins TRBV9 to TRBJ2-7; D remains unclear. CDR3 length: 13 residues. The ends were cut back, 0 bases at V and 3 bases at J, with 7 bases in the middle. The V gene's germline CDR1 is SGDLS and CDR2 YYNGEE.